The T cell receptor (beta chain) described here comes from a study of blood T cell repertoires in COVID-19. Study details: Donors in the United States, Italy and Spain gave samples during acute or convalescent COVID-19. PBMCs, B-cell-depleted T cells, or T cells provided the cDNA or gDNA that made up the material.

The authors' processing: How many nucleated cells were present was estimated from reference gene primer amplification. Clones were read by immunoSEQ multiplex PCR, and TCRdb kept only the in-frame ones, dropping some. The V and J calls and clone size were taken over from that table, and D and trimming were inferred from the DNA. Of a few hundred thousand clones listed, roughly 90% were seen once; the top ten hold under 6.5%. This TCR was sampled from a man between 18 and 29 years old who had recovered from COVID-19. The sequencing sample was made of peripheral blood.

The CDR3 nucleotides read TGCGCCAGCAGCTCGGGGGATTCGGTGAGGACTGAAGCTTTCTTT. Protein: CASSSGDSVRTEAFF. The chain uses TRBV5-1 and TRBJ1-1; possible D gene TRBD1, 5 bases. CDR3 size: 15 residues. Deletions cut 3 bases from V and 5 bases from J, with 17 bases between. Germline loops: CDR1 SGHRS, CDR2 YFSETQ. The entire variable domain, with the rest obtained from reference TRBV5-1 and TRBJ1-1, is as follows: KAGVTQTPRYLIKTRGQQVTLSCSPISGHRSVSWYQQTPGQGLQFLFEYFSETQRNKGNFPGRFSGRQFSNSRSEMNVSTLELGDSALYLCASSSGDSVRTEAFFGQGTRLTVV.